Listed below are T cell receptor beta chains from one sample, sequenced in a study of identical twins. TCRdb reprocessed the 5' RACE reads via MiXCR and lists one record per CDR3 protein. The table records some 590,000 distinct CDR3 sequences, 9.6% of them present only once. These data are also associated with another study on yellow fever vaccine responses in identical twins.

Input material: PBMCs. Every receptor here comes from a woman aged 18-29 years in good health. Each CDR3 is given with its conserved first and last residue. The D gene is left open where the match is weak. Only some rows state a clone size, as once, few, many or a class for expanded clones.

clone_size	d_call	v_call	j_call	cdr3_nt	cdr3_aa
few	NA	TRBV19	TRBJ2-7	TGTGCCAGTAGTATAGAGCCGGAAAGTGCCGGGGACGAGCAGTACTTC	CASSIEPESAGDEQYF
many	NA	TRBV30	TRBJ1-1	TGTGCCTGGCGTTTTCGCAGGGTGGACACTGAAGCTTTCTTT	CAWRFRRVDTEAFF
many	NA	TRBV6-4	TRBJ2-2	TGTGCCAGCAGTGACTCGAAGGGTTTCGGGGAGCTGTTTTTT	CASSDSKGFGELFF
many	NA	TRBV4-2	TRBJ2-7	TGTGCCAGCAGCCAAGGTCGGATCGGTGAGCAGTACTTC	CASSQGRIGEQYF
few	TRBD2	TRBV10-3	TRBJ2-3	TGTGCCATCAGGTGGAAGCGGGAGGGGGGCACAGATACGCAGTATTTT	CAIRWKREGGTDTQYF
few	TRBD2	TRBV5-1	TRBJ2-1	TGCGCCAGCTCCGGGACTAGCGGGGGGGGGTCCTACAATGAGCAGTTCTTC	CASSGTSGGGSYNEQFF
many	TRBD1	TRBV29-1	TRBJ2-7	TGCAGCGTTGAAGAGAAGGACAGGGAGACCCCCTACGAGCAGTACTTC	CSVEEKDRETPYEQYF
few	NA	TRBV27	TRBJ2-1	TGTGCCAGCAGTTCCCTACTAGGGGGTATGGACAATGAGCAGTTCTTC	CASSSLLGGMDNEQFF
many	NA	TRBV3-1	TRBJ2-7	TGTGCCAGCAGCCAAGACGCCTACGAGCAGTACTTC	CASSQDAYEQYF
many	NA	TRBV27	TRBJ2-5	TGTGCCAGCGCTACGCGAGAGACCCAGTACTTC	CASATRETQYF
once	NA	TRBV4-1	TRBJ1-6	TGCGCCAGCAGCCAAGATTTTTCGGGGCAGGCCTATAATTCACCCCTCAACTTT	CASSQDFSGQAYNSPLNF
NA	NA	TRBV7-9	TRBJ2-7	TGTGCCAGCAGCTGGGGACAAGCCTACGAGCAGTACTTC	CASSWGQAYEQYF
NA	NA	TRBV5-4	TRBJ2-1	TGTGCCAGCAGTAAGAACTGGGGCACTGAGCAGTTCTTC	CASSKNWGTEQFF
few	TRBD2	TRBV4-3	TRBJ2-3	TGCGCCAGCAGCCTGAGGACTAGCGATAGAGATACGCAGTATTTT	CASSLRTSDRDTQYF
few	NA	TRBV12-3/TRBV12-4	TRBJ1-2	TGTGCCAGCAGCAGCACCGGGCAGCTCAACTATGGCTACACCTTC	CASSSTGQLNYGYTF
NA	TRBD2	TRBV25-1	TRBJ2-3	TGTGCCACACTAGCGGGGACAGATACGCAGTATTTT	CATLAGTDTQYF
NA	NA	TRBV6-1	TRBJ1-5	TGTGCCAGCAACCGCCAGGGCGACAATCAGCCCCAGCATTTT	CASNRQGDNQPQHF
few	NA	TRBV5-5	TRBJ1-5	TGTGCCAGCAGCGGGAACCAGGATAGCAATCAGCCCCAGCATTTT	CASSGNQDSNQPQHF
NA	NA	TRBV14	TRBJ2-3	TGTGCCAGCAGCCAAGGTGAAGGTCCACTTGCAGATACGCAGTATTTT	CASSQGEGPLADTQYF
few	TRBD1	TRBV4-2	TRBJ2-5	TGTGCCAGCAGCCAACCTCCGGGACAGGGACAAGAGACCCAGTACTTC	CASSQPPGQGQETQYF
few	TRBD1	TRBV15	TRBJ2-1	TGTGCCACCAGTACCCCCCGGGACAGGGGGCGTCGCTACAATGAGCAGTTCTTC	CATSTPRDRGRRYNEQFF
many	NA	TRBV29-1	TRBJ2-7	TGCAGCGTTGAAGAGATGGGCAGCGTACCCTACGAGCAGTACTTC	CSVEEMGSVPYEQYF
few	TRBD2	TRBV4-1	TRBJ2-7	TGCGCCAGCAGCCTCGGAGGGGTGGCGGGGGAGTACGAGCAGTACTTC	CASSLGGVAGEYEQYF
NA	NA	TRBV15	TRBJ1-6	TGTGCCACCAGCAGGCCGGAAAGGTCGGGACCCCTCCACTTT	CATSRPERSGPLHF
few	TRBD2	TRBV20-1	TRBJ2-7	TGCAGTGCGGACAAATCGGCAGGGAGGGACGAGCAGTACTTC	CSADKSAGRDEQYF
many	NA	TRBV7-2	TRBJ2-2	TGTGCCAGCAGCCTCAGGACAGAGAACACCGGGGAGCTGTTTTTT	CASSLRTENTGELFF
NA	TRBD2	TRBV5-4	TRBJ2-3	TGTGCCAGCAGCTTGGTTCCCCTACACCGGGCCCGAGTTAGCGGGGGGACCACAGATACGCAGTATTTT	CASSLVPLHRARVSGGTTDTQYF
few	NA	TRBV12-3/TRBV12-4	TRBJ2-7	TGTGCCAGCAGCCCATCCACGCAGGGGATCAACGAGCAGTACTTC	CASSPSTQGINEQYF
NA	NA	TRBV4-1	TRBJ2-7	TGCGCCAGCAGCCAAGATCCTCCAGGCGGCCTTTCCTACGAGCAGTACTTC	CASSQDPPGGLSYEQYF
many	NA	TRBV4-3	TRBJ2-4	TGCGCCAGCAGCCAAGATGATATAGCGGAAAACATTCAGTACTTC	CASSQDDIAENIQYF
few	NA	TRBV5-1	TRBJ2-6	TGCGCCAGCAGCTTGGCCCTCGGGGGGGCCAACGTCCTGACTTTC	CASSLALGGANVLTF
few	NA	TRBV6-2/TRBV6-3	TRBJ2-2	TGTGCCAGCAGTTACCACCCGAACACCGGGGAGCTGTTTTTT	CASSYHPNTGELFF
few	NA	TRBV20-1	TRBJ2-1	TGCAGTGCTAGTTGGGGGTGGGCCTACAATGAGCAGTTCTTC	CSASWGWAYNEQFF
NA	TRBD1	TRBV18	TRBJ1-1	TGTGCCAGCTCACCTATCCCCAGGGGGCAAGGAACTGAAGCTTTCTTT	CASSPIPRGQGTEAFF
many	TRBD2	TRBV28	TRBJ2-3	TGTGCCAGCAGTGCAACTAGCGGGGATAACACAGATACGCAGTATTTT	CASSATSGDNTDTQYF
NA	NA	TRBV29-1	TRBJ2-2	TGCAGCGTTGTTTTGGGGGCCGGGGAGCTGTTTTTT	CSVVLGAGELFF
many	TRBD2	TRBV4-1	TRBJ2-5	TGCGCCAGCAGCCAAGATACTAGCGGGAGGGCGAACCAAGAGACCCAGTACTTC	CASSQDTSGRANQETQYF
many	TRBD2	TRBV12-3/TRBV12-4	TRBJ2-3	TGTGCCAGCAGGCAACTAGCGGGGGGCTCCACAGATACGCAGTATTTT	CASRQLAGGSTDTQYF
few	NA	TRBV12-3/TRBV12-4	TRBJ2-5	TGTGCCAGCAGTTTCGAGGTCCGAGAGACCCAGTACTTC	CASSFEVRETQYF
few	NA	TRBV7-9	TRBJ2-7	TGTGCCAGCAGCCTGGACATAAGCTCCTACGAGCAGTACTTC	CASSLDISSYEQYF
many	NA	TRBV20-1	TRBJ1-4	TGCAGTGCTCCCGGACGGGCGGAAGAAAAACTGTTTTTT	CSAPGRAEEKLFF
many	TRBD2	TRBV12-3/TRBV12-4	TRBJ2-5	TGTGCCAGCAGATGGGGGGGGACTCAAGAGACCCAGTACTTC	CASRWGGTQETQYF
NA	NA	TRBV2	TRBJ1-2	TGTGCCAGCAGTCTGCGGGAGTATGGCTACACCTTC	CASSLREYGYTF
few	TRBD2	TRBV7-2	TRBJ2-1	TGTGCCAGCAGCTTAGCCGGGACTAGCGGGAACTACAATGAGCAGTTCTTC	CASSLAGTSGNYNEQFF
NA	TRBD1	TRBV7-9	TRBJ1-1	TGTGCCAGCAGCTTAGGGGGCACAGGGGTCACTGAAGCTTTCTTT	CASSLGGTGVTEAFF
NA	NA	TRBV7-2	TRBJ1-6	TGTGCCAGCAGCAATACAGGGTCTCCTCACTTT	CASSNTGSPHF
NA	NA	TRBV25-1	TRBJ2-3	TGTGCCAGCAGTGAATATAGGGCCGACACAGATACGCAGTATTTT	CASSEYRADTDTQYF
NA	NA	TRBV6-1	TRBJ2-1	TGTGCCAGCAGCCCCACGTTAGGATTCTACAATGAGCAGTTCTTC	CASSPTLGFYNEQFF
few	TRBD1	TRBV5-6	TRBJ2-1	TGTGCCAGCAGCCTCGGACAGGAGGAGCAGTTCTTC	CASSLGQEEQFF
NA	TRBD1	TRBV7-9	TRBJ2-2	TGTGCCAGCAGCAGCCGGGACAGGGGTTATACCGGGGAGCTGTTTTTT	CASSSRDRGYTGELFF
few	NA	TRBV5-5	TRBJ2-7	TGTGCCAGCAGCTTCTCGGGGGGCACCTTCTCCTACGAGCAGTACTTC	CASSFSGGTFSYEQYF
many	NA	TRBV12-5	TRBJ2-3	TGTGCTAGTGGTTTTGGCCCCACTAGCACAGATACGCAGTATTTT	CASGFGPTSTDTQYF
NA	NA	TRBV25-1	TRBJ2-1	TGTGCCAGCAGTGACAGGATCGATGAGCAGTTCTTC	CASSDRIDEQFF
NA	NA	TRBV7-3	TRBJ2-7	TGTGCCAGCACCTCCCCGGAGCGGGCATACGAGCAGTACTTC	CASTSPERAYEQYF
few	TRBD1	TRBV3-1	TRBJ2-5	TGTGCCAGCAGCCATTCAGGACAGGGCCAAGAGACCCAGTACTTC	CASSHSGQGQETQYF